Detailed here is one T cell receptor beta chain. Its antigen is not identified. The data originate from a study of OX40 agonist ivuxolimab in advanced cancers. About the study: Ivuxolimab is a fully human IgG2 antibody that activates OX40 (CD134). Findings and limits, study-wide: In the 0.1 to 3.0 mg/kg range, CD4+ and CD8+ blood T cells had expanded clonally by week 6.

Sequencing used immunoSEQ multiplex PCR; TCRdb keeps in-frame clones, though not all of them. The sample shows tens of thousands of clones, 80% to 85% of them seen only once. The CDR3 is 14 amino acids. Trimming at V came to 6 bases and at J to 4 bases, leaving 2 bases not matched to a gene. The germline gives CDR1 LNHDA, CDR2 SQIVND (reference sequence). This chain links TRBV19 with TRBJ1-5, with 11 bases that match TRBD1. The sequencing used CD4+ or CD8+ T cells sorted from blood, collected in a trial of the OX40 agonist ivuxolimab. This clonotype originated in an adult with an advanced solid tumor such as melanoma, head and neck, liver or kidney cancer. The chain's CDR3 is CASRDRGPNQPQHF. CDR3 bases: TGTGCCAGTAGGGACAGGGGGCCAAATCAGCCCCAGCATTTT.